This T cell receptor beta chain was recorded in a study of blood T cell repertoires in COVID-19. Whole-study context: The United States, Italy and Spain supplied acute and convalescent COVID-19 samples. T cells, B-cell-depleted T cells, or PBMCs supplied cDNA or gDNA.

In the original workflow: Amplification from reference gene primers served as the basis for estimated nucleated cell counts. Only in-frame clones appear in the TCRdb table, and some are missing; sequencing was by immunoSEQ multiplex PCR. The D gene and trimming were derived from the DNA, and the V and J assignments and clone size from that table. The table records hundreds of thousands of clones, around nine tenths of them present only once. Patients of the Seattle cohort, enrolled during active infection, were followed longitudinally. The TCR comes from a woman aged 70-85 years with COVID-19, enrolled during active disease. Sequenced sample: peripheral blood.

The CDR3 spells CASSSLGGGRYEQYF. CDR3 sequence (DNA): TGTGCCAGCAGCTCCCTTGGGGGGGGGCGTTACGAGCAGTACTTC. The genes are TRBV9 and TRBJ2-7, with a possible D match to TRBD2 (7 bases). Trimming pared 4 bases from V and 4 bases from J, leaving 18 bases between. CDR3 length: 15 residues. CDR1 is SGDLS and CDR2 is YYNGEE in the germline V gene. The whole variable domain, remainder taken from reference TRBV9 and TRBJ2-7, is DSGVTQTPKHLITATGQRVTLRCSPRSGDLSVYWYQQSLDQGLQFLIQYYNGEERAKGNILERFSAQQFPDLHSELNLSSLELGDSALYFCASSSLGGGRYEQYFGPGTRLTVT.